Below, one T cell receptor beta chain is given with its context. The antigen is unknown. These data are taken from a study of T cell repertoires in cytomegalovirus infection. Across the study: Through public TCR beta signatures, both CMV infection and matching HLA type were indicated.

TCRdb recomputed calls from the reads with MiXCR, one row per CDR3 protein. The table shows approximately 490,000 distinct CDR3 sequences, with around 10% occurring only once. Study conclusions and caveats: It was HLA-C-restricted CMV-specific TCR beta clonotypes that dominated the response ex vivo. The study identified carriers of CMV plus the relevant HLA from cumulative public TCR beta family frequency.

The CDR3 loop spans 14 amino acids. Trimming shortened V by 7 bases and J by 1 base, and 17 bases separated the two germline ends. Germline V gene data show CDR1 as DFQATT and CDR2 as SNEGSKA (reference sequence). V is TRBV20-1 and J is TRBJ2-7; D is possibly TRBD1 (5 bases). The clonotype comes from a human donor in good health (CMV status not recorded). Some clones in this sample may be carry-over from other donors' samples. The sequenced sample was PBMCs. The CDR3 DNA reads as TGCAGTGACCAGGGTGGGCTTGGGTCCTACGAGCAGTACTTC. This sequence encodes CSDQGGLGSYEQYF.